This T cell receptor (beta chain) was found in a study of blood T cell repertoires in COVID-19. This clone was seen a handful of times. Assay: immunoSEQ multiplex PCR; the TCRdb copy retains only in-frame clones and omits some. The data hold 260,000 or so clones, with roughly 80% observed a single time. Per germline, CDR1 SGDLS and CDR2 YYNGEE. The CDR3 totals 16 residues. The V end lost 3 bases, the J end lost 0 bases, and 12 bases lay between the germline ends. The chain has TRBV9 and TRBJ1-4; D is undetermined. The source is an elderly woman with COVID-19, enrolled during active disease. Sequences were obtained from peripheral blood. The CDR3 protein is CASSGRTGATNEKLFF. In DNA form, the CDR3 reads TGTGCCAGCAGCGGGCGGACGGGAGCAACTAATGAAAAACTGTTTTTT. Full variable domain (missing parts from reference TRBV9 and TRBJ1-4): DSGVTQTPKHLITATGQRVTLRCSPRSGDLSVYWYQQSLDQGLQFLIQYYNGEERAKGNILERFSAQQFPDLHSELNLSSLELGDSALYFCASSGRTGATNEKLFFGSGTQLSVL.